A single T cell receptor beta chain is shown here with its context. Trimming left V 3 bases short and J 0 bases short, with 9 bases between. Germline V gene sequence: CDR1 MNHEY, CDR2 SMNVEV (reference sequence). The length of the CDR3 is 14 residues. The authors carried out high-throughput sequencing of TCR beta. They applied it to CD8+ and CD4+ T cells obtained from blood. This specimen comes from a study of CD8 T cells in Susac syndrome. RNA in amounts of about 0.45 to 1 ug was reverse transcribed with random hexamers. MiXCR was run by TCRdb on the immunoSEQ multiplex PCR reads, yielding one entry per CDR3 protein. The data hold approximately 110,000 distinct CDR3 sequences, with approximately 93% observed a single time.

The sample consisted of CD8+ T cells from PBMCs. This sequence was found in a human donor with multiple sclerosis. The chain links TRBV27 to TRBJ2-7; D might be TRBD2 (5 bases). The CDR3 protein is CASSFSRDSYEQYV. As DNA, the CDR3 is TGTGCCAGCAGTTTCTCTCGGGACTCCTACGAGCAGTACGTC.